The text below deals with one T cell receptor beta chain. The antigen is not known. The method, 5' RACE with UMI labels, was used to prepare the TRB cDNA libraries. Following a re-call of the 5' RACE reads, TCRdb has one entry per CDR3 protein and lacks DNA. In total, the table holds 100,000 to 150,000 distinct CDR3 sequences. The record originates from a study of CXCR3-negative and CXCR3-positive naive CD8 T cells. Study summary: TRB reads totalled about 135 million, about 1.5 +/- 0.3 million per library. Findings and limits, study-wide: For the naive subsets, surface CD5 was similar, and TCR strength was inferred from TRB CDR3 properties. Compared with CXCR3-negative naive cells, CXCR3-positive naive cells showed more hydrophobic TRB CDR3s.

Germline CDR1 DFQATT, CDR2 SNEGSKA (reference sequence). The CDR3 spans 15 residues. Triplicate sorts of roughly 300,000 cells per CD8+ subset. Sequencing was done on a sample of naive CXCR3- CD8+ T cells from blood. Noted subset: CD45RO-CCR7+CD27+CD95- naive CD8+ T cells lacking CXCR3 (TNR3-). The V gene is TRBV20-1, the J gene TRBJ2-7; TCRdb returns TRBD2, unconfirmable since there is no DNA. This TCR derives from a human donor in good health. Some clones in this sample may be carry-over from other donors' samples. This CDR3 reads CSARDQEGLTYEQYF.